Listed here is a single T cell receptor beta chain. Its antigen is as yet unknown. The data derive from a study of identifying expanded T cells in peripheral blood. Whole-study results and caveats: Across healthy donors, higher total template counts meant significantly greater approximately two-week count variance. Over approximately two and four weeks, about 15 and 18 clones changed, versus around 1.3 between replicates.

Collection occurred without any documented infections or immune events in donors. V gave up 0 bases and J gave up 8 bases; unmatched junction bases: 6. Looked up from germline, CDR1 is SGHDT and CDR2 is YYEEEE. This CDR3 comprises 14 residues. Only in-frame clones appear in the TCRdb table, and some are missing; sequencing was by immunoSEQ multiplex PCR. The repertoire holds some 120,000 clones, with around 84% as singletons. The chain employs TRBV5-6 and TRBJ1-2; 8 bases are shared with TRBD1. The receptor's source is a person aged 18 to 75 in good health. The sequencing input was blood. The DNA of the CDR3 is TGTGCCAGCAGCTTGGAGGCAGGGGGCATAGGCTACACCTTC. This gives the protein CASSLEAGGIGYTF.